The 2 T cell receptor beta chains in this list originate from one sample, sequenced in a study of CD8+CD57+ T cells in acquired aplastic anemia. Genomic DNA served as template for TCR beta VDJ and CDR3 profiling. TCRdb used MiXCR to reprocess the reads, holding one entry per CDR3 protein. This sample has fewer than 250,000 distinct CDR3 sequences, with roughly 56% found just once. The specimen was sorted CD4+, CD8+, or CD8+CD57+ T cells (not recorded which) from PBMCs. Source of these receptors: a human donor in good health, serving as a control.

The genes are TRBV5-1 and TRBJ2-3; 10 bases map to TRBD2. This CDR3 is built from 15 residues. The germline gives CDR1 SGHRS, CDR2 YFSETQ. V lost 0 bases to trimming and J lost 7 bases; unmatched junction nucleotides: 5. CDR3 protein: CASSLEAGGPNTQYF. CDR3 sequence (DNA): TGCGCCAGCAGCTTGGAAGCGGGGGGGCCAAATACGCAGTATTTT.

This clonotype was picked up one time. J is TRBJ2-1 and V is TRBV25-1; D not certain. V lost 3 bases and J lost 5, with 14 bases in between. Germline V gene sequence: CDR1 MGHDK, CDR2 SYGVNS. This CDR3 is 15 amino acids long. CDR3 in amino acids: CASSDWVGPHNEQFF. The CDR3 coding sequence is TGTGCCAGCAGTGACTGGGTAGGCCCGCACAATGAGCAGTTCTTC. The complete variable domain, with remaining parts taken from reference TRBV25-1 and TRBJ2-1, reads EADIYQTPRYLVIGTGKKITLECSQTMGHDKMYWYQQDPGMELHLIHYSYGVNSTEKGDLSSESTVSRIRTEHFPLTLESARPSHTSQYLCASSDWVGPHNEQFFGPGTRLTVL.